These T cell receptor beta chains were read from a single sample in a study of T cell repertoires in cytomegalovirus infection. These TCRs are of unknown antigen specificity. TCRdb analysed the reads with MiXCR anew, one entry per CDR3 protein. Of approximately 770,000 distinct CDR3 sequences in the sample, about 27% are singletons; the top ten hold roughly 13%. The material sequenced was cultured CD8+ T cells from PBMCs, taken from culture after CMV antigen stimulation. The receptors stem from a human donor in good health (CMV status not recorded). Some clones in this sample may be carry-over from other donors' samples. Both conserved end residues are part of each CDR3. D genes are given only for firm matches. Size tells how often a clone was seen (once, few, many) or the class of an expanded clone, and some rows leave it out.

TRBV27	TRBJ1-2	TRBD1	few	TGTGCCAGCAGGGCCGGGACAGCCTATGGCTACACCTTC	CASRAGTAYGYTF
TRBV7-9	TRBJ1-1	TRBD1	.	TGTGCCAGCAGCCCAGCAACAGGGGGCTGGACTGAAGCTTTCTTT	CASSPATGGWTEAFF
TRBV6-5	TRBJ1-2	.	.	TGTGCCAGCAGTTCCCCGGACAGACCTGAAGACTATGGCTACACCTTC	CASSSPDRPEDYGYTF
TRBV19	TRBJ2-1	TRBD2	.	TGTGCCAGTAGTCTGACCCATAGCGGGGGGCTCTACAATGAGCAGTTCTTC	CASSLTHSGGLYNEQFF
TRBV19	TRBJ2-7	.	many	TGTGCCAGTAGTATAGCGAACGAGCAGTACTTC	CASSIANEQYF
TRBV19	TRBJ1-2	.	.	TGTGCCACCACGACAGCCAACTATGGCTACACCTTC	CATTTANYGYTF
TRBV7-8	TRBJ2-5	.	.	TGTGCCAGCAGCGCTCCCCGGGAGACCCAGTACTTC	CASSAPRETQYF
TRBV6-6	TRBJ2-3	TRBD2	.	TGTGCCAGCAGTTACCTTAGCGGGGAAAGCACAGATACGCAGTATTTT	CASSYLSGESTDTQYF
TRBV7-8	TRBJ2-3	TRBD1	many	TGTGCCAGCAGCTTAGAGGCTTGGACAGGAGGCACAGATACGCAGTATTTT	CASSLEAWTGGTDTQYF
TRBV5-8	TRBJ1-1	.	.	TGTGCCAGCAGCCTCGGGGAGGGTTTCACTGAAGCTTTCTTT	CASSLGEGFTEAFF
TRBV12-3/TRBV12-4	TRBJ1-5	.	many	TGTGCCAGCAGTTTAGGGGGCCTTGGCAATCAGCCCCAGCATTTT	CASSLGGLGNQPQHF
TRBV12-3/TRBV12-4	TRBJ1-1	TRBD1	many	TGTGCCAGCAGTTCAGGGGGGAGGAACACTGAAGCTTTCTTT	CASSSGGRNTEAFF
TRBV11-2	TRBJ1-1	.	once	TGTGCCAGCAGCTTCGAACAGAACATGAACACTGAAGCTTTCTTT	CASSFEQNMNTEAFF
TRBV12-3/TRBV12-4	TRBJ2-3	TRBD2	once	TGTGCCACCAATCAGCGGGGGGTTAGCACAGATACGCAGTATTTT	CATNQRGVSTDTQYF
TRBV11-2	TRBJ1-6	TRBD1	few	TGTGCCAGCAGCTTAGAGGGGGGACAGGGATATAGTTCACCCCTCCACTTT	CASSLEGGQGYSSPLHF
TRBV4-1	TRBJ2-5	TRBD2	many	TGCGCCAGCAGCCTGCGGGGACTAGCGCTACAAGAGACCCAGTACTTC	CASSLRGLALQETQYF
TRBV23-1	TRBJ2-3	TRBD2	.	TGCGCCAGCTTAGCGGGGTGGGATACGCAGTATTTT	CASLAGWDTQYF
TRBV4-1	TRBJ1-1	.	.	TGCGCCAGCAGCCAAGATCCGTGGAACACTGAAGCTTTCTTT	CASSQDPWNTEAFF
TRBV6-5	TRBJ2-5	TRBD2	.	TGTGCCAGCAGTTCCCAAATCTTAACTAGCGGGGGTAACCAAGAGACCCAGTACTTC	CASSSQILTSGGNQETQYF
TRBV4-1	TRBJ2-3	TRBD2	.	TGCGCCAGCAGCCAAGATAAGCGGGGAACAGATACGCAGTATTTT	CASSQDKRGTDTQYF
TRBV7-6	TRBJ2-6	.	few	TGTGCCAGCAGGACCCTGACAAGCTCTGGGGCCAACGTCCTGACTTTC	CASRTLTSSGANVLTF
TRBV12-3/TRBV12-4	TRBJ2-3	.	.	TGTGCCAGCTCCTGGGATACGCAGTATTTT	CASSWDTQYF
TRBV27	TRBJ2-2	TRBD1	few	TGTGCCAGCAGTTACCAGGGGGCGGGCACCGGGGAGCTGTTTTTT	CASSYQGAGTGELFF
TRBV7-9	TRBJ2-1	TRBD2	few	TGTGCCAGCAGCTTAGCCCGGGACTACGAGCAGTTCTTC	CASSLARDYEQFF
TRBV24-1	TRBJ2-2	.	.	TGTGCCACCAGTGATTTGATGGGGGCGTGGACCGGGGAGCTGTTTTTT	CATSDLMGAWTGELFF
TRBV27	TRBJ2-1	.	.	TGTGCCAGCAGTTTCCTTCAGTTTAATGAGCAGTTCTTC	CASSFLQFNEQFF
TRBV27	TRBJ1-1	.	.	TGTGTCAGCATAAGGGGAACTGAAGCTTTCTTT	CVSIRGTEAFF
TRBV7-6	TRBJ2-5	.	.	TGTGCCAGCAGCTTAGCGCCCCGACTAGGGGGGGAGACCCAGTACTTC	CASSLAPRLGGETQYF
TRBV6-1	TRBJ2-2	.	few	TGTGCCAGCAGTTATTCCTTTGGGGGGGCCGTCACCGGGGAGCTGTTTTTT	CASSYSFGGAVTGELFF
TRBV4-3	TRBJ1-2	TRBD1	few	TGCGCCAGCAGCCAAGATCCCCCTACCATAAGACAGGGTGACTATGGCTACACCTTC	CASSQDPPTIRQGDYGYTF
TRBV7-9	TRBJ2-1	.	.	TGTGCCAGCAGCTTCAAAGGGGATGAGCAGTTCTTC	CASSFKGDEQFF
TRBV2	TRBJ2-7	TRBD2	.	TGTGCCAGCATGGGAATGGGACTAGCGGGGATAGAAGACTACGAGCAGTACTTC	CASMGMGLAGIEDYEQYF
TRBV3-1	TRBJ2-5	.	few	TGTGCCAGCAGCCAGCGGGGCCCTTTGGAATTGGAGACCGGCGGGACCCAGTACTTC	CASSQRGPLELETGGTQYF